A selection of T cell receptor beta chains follows, all from one sample in a study of a mutant IDH1 vaccine in newly diagnosed glioma. Libraries were prepared by immunoSEQ multiplex PCR; TCRdb keeps only in-frame clonotypes and omits some of them. The repertoire consists of around 82,000 clones, with roughly 82% occurring once and the leading ten covering nearly 5.5%. The sample was PBMCs, taken from a glioma patient treated with radiotherapy, temozolomide or both. Receptor source: a man in his forties with glioma. Some clones in this sample may be carry-over from other donors' samples. Both conserved end residues are part of each CDR3. The order of the fields is clone size, V gene, D gene, J gene, CDR3 DNA, CDR3 protein. The D gene is left open where the match is weak. Clone size is shown for a subset of rows, as once, few, many or a class of expanded clone.

size: once; V: TRBV30; D: NA; J: TRBJ1-4; DNA: TGTGCCTGGAGCCAAAGAGCGGCTAATGAAAAACTGTTTTTT; CDR3: CAWSQRAANEKLFF
size: few; V: TRBV7-9; D: NA; J: TRBJ1-2; DNA: TGTGCCAGCAGTCGGGGGGACTATGGCTACACCTTC; CDR3: CASSRGDYGYTF
size: NA; V: TRBV7-9; D: NA; J: TRBJ1-2; DNA: TGTGCCAGCAGCTTACTGACGGGGAACTATGGCTACACCTTC; CDR3: CASSLLTGNYGYTF
size: NA; V: TRBV6-4; D: NA; J: TRBJ1-4; DNA: TGTGCCAGCAGTGACTCGAATGAAAAACTGTTTTTT; CDR3: CASSDSNEKLFF
size: once; V: TRBV2; D: NA; J: TRBJ1-1; DNA: TGTGCCAGCAGTATGGGTCCGGGAACTGAAGCTTTCTTT; CDR3: CASSMGPGTEAFF
size: NA; V: TRBV7-9; D: NA; J: TRBJ1-5; DNA: TGTGCCAGCAGCTTAGTCGGGAGGGCACAGCCCCAGCATTTT; CDR3: CASSLVGRAQPQHF
size: NA; V: TRBV7-6; D: NA; J: TRBJ2-7; DNA: TGTGCCAGCAGCCTTACAGGGTTATCGTCCTACGAGCAGTACTTC; CDR3: CASSLTGLSSYEQYF
size: NA; V: TRBV7-9; D: NA; J: TRBJ1-6; DNA: TGTGCCAGCACATACTCGGGAGGTTTACTCAATTCACCCCTCCACTTT; CDR3: CASTYSGGLLNSPLHF
size: NA; V: TRBV7-2; D: NA; J: TRBJ1-5; DNA: TGTGCCAGCAGCTTTGCCTCAGATCAGCCCCAGCATTTT; CDR3: CASSFASDQPQHF
size: NA; V: TRBV2; D: NA; J: TRBJ2-7; DNA: TGTGCCAGCAGTGGATCAGGGTACGAGCAGTACTTC; CDR3: CASSGSGYEQYF
size: once; V: TRBV7-9; D: NA; J: TRBJ1-1; DNA: TGTGCCAGCAGGTATGAGGGACGGCTGAACACTGAAGCTTTCTTT; CDR3: CASRYEGRLNTEAFF
size: few; V: TRBV7-2; D: NA; J: TRBJ2-7; DNA: TGTGCCAGCAGCTTATCCGACAGGAGCTCCTACGAGCAGTACTTC; CDR3: CASSLSDRSSYEQYF